The clone carrying this T cell receptor (beta chain) was picked up a small number of times. Antigen unknown. Its ends do not fully match the called genes, so a read error is possible. The sample is drawn from a study of cytomegalovirus exposure and HLA in healthy donors. Study-level results: Common viral pathogens were later found to be apparently linked to several of the most significant clusters. By a later analysis, the bulk of CMV-associated TCR beta chains appeared HLA-restricted.

With 60 Vbeta and 13 Jbeta primers, the PCR was carried out. Data came from immunoSEQ multiplex PCR; TCRdb stores just in-frame clones and leaves some out. Of about 160,000 clones in the sample, 65% to 80% are singletons; the top ten hold roughly 2%. There are 11 residues in the CDR3. Germline CDR1 and CDR2: SGHVS and FQNEAQ. The TCR sequence derives from a female donor in good health and CMV-seronegative. The sequenced sample was PBMCs. The rearrangement uses TRBV7-8 and TRBJ1-1; no definite D call. CDR3 coding DNA: TGTGCCAGCAGCTTAACGACTGGAGCTTTCTTT. Encoded protein: CASSLTTGAFF.